The clone carrying this T cell receptor beta chain was counted between two and nine times. Its antigen is undetermined. The sample belongs to a study of type 1 regulatory T cells. Study-level background: This in vitro CD4 product, T-allo10, is enriched for Tr1 cells and alloantigen-specific.

MiXCR, run by TCRdb on the reads, gives a single entry per CDR3 protein. The sample holds about 42,000 distinct CDR3 sequences; over 9% are singletons and the top ten take approximately 8%. Study-wide findings and caveats: Compared with non-type 1 regulatory T cells, type 1 regulatory T cells showed a more restricted TCR repertoire.

The specimen was cultured non-Tr1 T cells, either the whole culture or a sorted T cell fraction (not recorded which). The sequence came from a human donor in good health.

DNA of the CDR3: TGTGCCAGCAGCTTAGTTTGGCAAGAGACCCAGTACTTC. Protein sequence: CASSLVWQETQYF. V and J are TRBV7-2 and TRBJ2-5, with D uncertain. The V end was cut by 1 base, the J end by 2 bases, with 5 bases between. The CDR3 sequence is 13 residues long. Germline assignment: CDR1 SGHTA and CDR2 FQGNSA.